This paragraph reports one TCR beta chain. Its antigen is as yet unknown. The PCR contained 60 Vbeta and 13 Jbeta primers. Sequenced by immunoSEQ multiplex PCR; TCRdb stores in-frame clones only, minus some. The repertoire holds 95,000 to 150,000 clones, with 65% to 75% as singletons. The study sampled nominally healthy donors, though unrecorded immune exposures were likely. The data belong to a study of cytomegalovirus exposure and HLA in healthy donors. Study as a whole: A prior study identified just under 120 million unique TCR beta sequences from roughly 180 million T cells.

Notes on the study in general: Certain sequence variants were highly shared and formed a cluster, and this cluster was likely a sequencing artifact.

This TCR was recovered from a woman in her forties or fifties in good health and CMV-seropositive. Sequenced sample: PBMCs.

CDR3 sequence: CAWSVHTYEQYF. CDR3 in DNA: TGTGCCTGGAGTGTCCATACCTACGAGCAGTACTTC. The rearrangement joins TRBV30 to TRBJ2-5, with D unclear. Judging by the DNA end, TRBJ2-7 fits better; the J call may be wrong. There are 12 residues in the CDR3. The germline gives CDR1 GTSNPN, CDR2 SVGIG (reference sequence).